This T cell receptor (beta chain) came from a study of T cells after yellow fever vaccination. The CDR3 sequence is 13 residues long. CDR1 is DFQATT and CDR2 is SNEGSKA in the germline V gene (reference sequence). The junction had 2 bases not matched to a gene; V was cut back by 3 bases and J by 5 bases. In making TCR cDNA, 5'RACE template switching added a universal primer site and UMIs to it. TCRdb reanalysed the 5' RACE reads using MiXCR and keeps one entry per CDR3 protein. The data contain 100,000 to 150,000 distinct CDR3 sequences, 7.4% of them singletons. This clonotype was seen ten or more times. Its cognate antigen is unknown. General study points: Although most clonotypes did not, a small share appeared in both CD4 and CD8 compartments. Among primary-vaccination clones, most reappeared after the booster, at around 97% for CD4 and about 90% for CD8. Abundant clonotypes from the bulk population could contaminate FACS-sorted repertoires.

Sample: CD4+ T cells sorted from PBMCs, taken 10 to 11 days after the first yellow fever vaccination. This chain links TRBV20-1 with TRBJ2-2, with 8 bases that match TRBD1. The source is a man between 18 and 35 years old who received the YFV17D yellow fever vaccine. Here the CDR3 reads CSARDRVTGELFF. The CDR3 DNA reads TGCAGTGCTAGGGACAGGGTAACCGGGGAGCTGTTTTTT.